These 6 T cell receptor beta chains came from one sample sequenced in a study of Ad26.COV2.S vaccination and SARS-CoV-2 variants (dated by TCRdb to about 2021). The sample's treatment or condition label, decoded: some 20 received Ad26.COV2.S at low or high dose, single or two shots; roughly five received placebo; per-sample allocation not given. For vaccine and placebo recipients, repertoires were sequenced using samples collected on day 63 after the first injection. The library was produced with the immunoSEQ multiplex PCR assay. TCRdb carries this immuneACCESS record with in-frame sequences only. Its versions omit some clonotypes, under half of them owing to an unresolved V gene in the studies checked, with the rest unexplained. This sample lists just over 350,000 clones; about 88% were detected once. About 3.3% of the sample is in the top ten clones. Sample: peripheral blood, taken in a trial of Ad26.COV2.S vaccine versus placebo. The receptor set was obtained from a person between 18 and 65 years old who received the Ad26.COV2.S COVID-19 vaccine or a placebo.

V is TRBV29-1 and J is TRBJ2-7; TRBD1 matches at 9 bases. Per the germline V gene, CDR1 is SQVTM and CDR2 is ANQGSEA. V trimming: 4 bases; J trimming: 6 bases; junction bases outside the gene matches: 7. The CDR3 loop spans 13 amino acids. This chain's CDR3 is CSVVGQGLPEQYF. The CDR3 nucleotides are TGCAGCGTTGTGGGACAGGGACTTCCCGAGCAGTACTTC.

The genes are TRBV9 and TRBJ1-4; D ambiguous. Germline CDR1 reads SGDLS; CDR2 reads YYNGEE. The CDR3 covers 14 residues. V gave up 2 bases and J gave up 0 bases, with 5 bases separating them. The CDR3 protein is CASSVLATNEKLFF. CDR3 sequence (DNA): TGTGCCAGCAGCGTCTTAGCAACTAATGAAAAACTGTTTTTT.

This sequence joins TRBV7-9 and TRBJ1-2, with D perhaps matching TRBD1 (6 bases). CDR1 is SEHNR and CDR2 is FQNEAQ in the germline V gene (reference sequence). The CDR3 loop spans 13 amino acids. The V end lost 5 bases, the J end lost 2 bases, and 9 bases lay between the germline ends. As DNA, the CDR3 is TGTGCCAGCAGCACGGGACAAAACTATGGCTACACCTTC. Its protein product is CASSTGQNYGYTF.

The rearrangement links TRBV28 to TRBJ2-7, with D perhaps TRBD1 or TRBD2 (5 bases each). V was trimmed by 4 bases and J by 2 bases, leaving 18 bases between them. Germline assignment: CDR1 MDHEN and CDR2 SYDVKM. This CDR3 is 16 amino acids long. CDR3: CASSSGGFGRAYEQYF. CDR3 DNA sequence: TGTGCCAGCAGTTCTGGGGGTTTCGGCAGGGCCTACGAGCAGTACTTC.

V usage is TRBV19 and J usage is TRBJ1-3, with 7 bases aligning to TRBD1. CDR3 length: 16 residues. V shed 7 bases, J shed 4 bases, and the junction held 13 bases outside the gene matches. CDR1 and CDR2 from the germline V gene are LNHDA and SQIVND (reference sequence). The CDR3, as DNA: TGTGCCAGTAACAGGGGAAGGGGCGCTCCCGGAAACACCATATATTTT. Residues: CASNRGRGAPGNTIYF. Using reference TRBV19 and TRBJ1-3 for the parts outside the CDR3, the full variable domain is DGGITQSPKYLFRKEGQNVTLSCEQNLNHDAMYWYRQDPGQGLRLIYYSQIVNDFQKGDIAEGYSVSREKKESFPLTVTSAQKNPTAFYLCASNRGRGAPGNTIYFGEGSWLTVV.

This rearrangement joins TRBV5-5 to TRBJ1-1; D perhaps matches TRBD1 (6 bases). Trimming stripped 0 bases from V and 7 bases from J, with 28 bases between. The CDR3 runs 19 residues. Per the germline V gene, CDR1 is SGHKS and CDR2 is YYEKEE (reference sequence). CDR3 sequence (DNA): TGTGCCAGCAGCTTGGCCGACAATCTCAATATCCAGGGGATAGGTGAAGCTTTCTTT. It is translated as CASSLADNLNIQGIGEAFF.